This TCR beta chain was obtained from a study of blood T cell repertoires in COVID-19. Study details: Acute and convalescent COVID-19 samples came from the United States, Italy and Spain.

The CDR3 has 13 residues. Germline CDR1 LNHDA, CDR2 SQIVND (reference sequence). V was clipped by 3 bases and J by 9 bases; unmatched bases: 2. The table came from immunoSEQ multiplex PCR; TCRdb's copy has only in-frame clones and leaves some out. This sample has about 290,000 clones; nearly 90% occur once, and the top ten carry 11%. Followed longitudinally, the Seattle patients had been enrolled during active infection. Sample: peripheral blood. The chain has TRBV19 and TRBJ1-6, with TRBD1 identical over 7 bases. This sequence was found in a woman younger than 45 with COVID-19, enrolled during active disease. The DNA of the CDR3 is TGTGCCAGTAGTATGGGACAGACTTCACCCCTCCACTTT. This translates into CASSMGQTSPLHF.